This T cell receptor beta chain was sequenced during a study of long-term antiretroviral therapy in people with HIV. The study's findings and limits: Samples were collected from the mid-2000s to the late 2010s under possibly less effective ART regimens. After ART, diversity increased yet remained lower than transplant donor controls.

Each participant with HIV received care in the United States. Trimming took 2 bases from V and 1 from J, leaving 9 bases between them. Germline V gene lookup returns CDR1 MNHEY and CDR2 SMNVEV (reference sequence). The CDR3 sequence is 15 residues long. Run at survey level, the immunoSEQ assay was version v3.0. This table comes from immunoSEQ multiplex PCR, and its TCRdb copy is limited to in-frame clones, with some not included. The sample has about 38,000 clones; roughly 80% are singletons. The sample holds one count of this clone. Its specificity is not known. Sequencing was performed on unsorted PBMCs, taken 1.5 years after starting antiretroviral therapy. V is TRBV27 and J is TRBJ2-1, with D perhaps TRBD2 (5 bases). The TCR sequence derives from a man in his late teens or twenties with HIV. CDR3 loop: CASSLAGGSYNEQFF. CDR3 DNA sequence: TGTGCCAGCAGTTTAGCTGGAGGATCCTACAATGAGCAGTTCTTC.